This T cell receptor beta chain was found in a study of blood T cells in healthy people across ages. Points from the study as a whole: Without sorted subsets, naive and antigen-experienced compartments could not be conclusively compared.

This clonotype appeared a few times. Its specificity is not known. It was with a sample-barcoded 5' primer and a J-beta primer mix that a second PCR of roughly 7 to 12 cycles was run. TCRdb re-analysed the 5' RACE reads in MiXCR, keeping a single row per CDR3 protein. The sample lists 1.5 million to 1.9 million distinct CDR3 sequences, approximately 43% occurring once. Germline loops: CDR1 SQVTM, CDR2 ANQGSEA. The length of the CDR3 is 14 residues. J gave up 6 bases and V 0 bases, and 5 bases lay outside the gene matches. Sequenced: blood. The chain couples TRBV29-1 to TRBJ1-1; 9 nucleotides match TRBD1. The sequence was collected from a woman between 18 and 30 years old in good health. For the CDR3, the DNA is TGCAGCGTTGAAGAAGGGACAGGGCGGGCTGAAGCTTTCTTT. It codes for CSVEEGTGRAEAFF.